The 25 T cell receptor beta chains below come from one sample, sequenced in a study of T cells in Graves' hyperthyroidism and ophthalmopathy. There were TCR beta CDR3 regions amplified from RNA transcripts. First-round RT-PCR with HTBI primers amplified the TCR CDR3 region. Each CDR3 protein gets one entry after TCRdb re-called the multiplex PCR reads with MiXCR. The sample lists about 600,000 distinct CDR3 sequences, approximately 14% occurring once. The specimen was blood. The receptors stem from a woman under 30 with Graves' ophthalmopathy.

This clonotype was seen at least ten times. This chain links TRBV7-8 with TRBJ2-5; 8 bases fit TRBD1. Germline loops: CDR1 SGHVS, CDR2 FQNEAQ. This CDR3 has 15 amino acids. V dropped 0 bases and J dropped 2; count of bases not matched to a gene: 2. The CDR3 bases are TGTGCCAGCAGCTTAGCGGACAGGGCGCAAGAGACCCAGTACTTC. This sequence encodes CASSLADRAQETQYF.

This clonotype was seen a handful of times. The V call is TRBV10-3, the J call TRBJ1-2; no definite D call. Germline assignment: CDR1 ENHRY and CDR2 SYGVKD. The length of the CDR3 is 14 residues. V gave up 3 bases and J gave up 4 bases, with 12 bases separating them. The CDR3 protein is CAISDPRGSYGYTF. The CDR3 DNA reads TGTGCCATCAGTGACCCGCGGGGAAGCTATGGCTACACCTTC.

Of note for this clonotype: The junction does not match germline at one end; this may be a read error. CDR3 loop: CASRGHPNYGYAF. CDR3 nucleotides: TGCGCCAGCCGGGGACACCCTAACTATGGCTACGCCTTC. The chain carries TRBV5-1 and TRBJ1-2, with TRBD1 as a possible D gene (6 bases). This CDR3 contains 13 residues. Germline CDR1 SGHRS, CDR2 YFSETQ. Filled out from reference TRBV5-1 and TRBJ1-2, the complete variable domain reads KAGVTQTPRYLIKTRGQQVTLSCSPISGHRSVSWYQQTPGQGLQFLFEYFSETQRNKGNFPGRFSGRQFSNSRSEMNVSTLELGDSALYLCASRGHPNYGYAFGSGTRLTVV.

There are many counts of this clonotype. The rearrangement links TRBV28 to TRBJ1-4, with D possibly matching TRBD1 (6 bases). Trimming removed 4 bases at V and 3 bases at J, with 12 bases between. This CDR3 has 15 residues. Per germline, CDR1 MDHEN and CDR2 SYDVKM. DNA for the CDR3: TGTGCCAGCAGTTCCACAGGGACGGCTAATGAAAAACTGTTTTTT. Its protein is CASSSTGTANEKLFF.

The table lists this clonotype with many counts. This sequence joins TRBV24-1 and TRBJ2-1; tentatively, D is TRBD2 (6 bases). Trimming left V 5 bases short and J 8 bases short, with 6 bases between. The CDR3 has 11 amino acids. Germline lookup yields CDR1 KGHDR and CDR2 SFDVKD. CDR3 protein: CATSGGDEQFF. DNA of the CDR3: TGTGCCACCAGTGGGGGGGATGAGCAGTTCTTC.

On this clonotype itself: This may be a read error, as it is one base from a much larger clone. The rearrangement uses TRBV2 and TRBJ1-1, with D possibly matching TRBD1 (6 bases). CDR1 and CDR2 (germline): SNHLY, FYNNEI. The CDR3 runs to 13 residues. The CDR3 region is CANSPGVEREAFF. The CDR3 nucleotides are TGTGCCAACAGTCCAGGGGTGGAGAGGGAAGCTTTCTTT.

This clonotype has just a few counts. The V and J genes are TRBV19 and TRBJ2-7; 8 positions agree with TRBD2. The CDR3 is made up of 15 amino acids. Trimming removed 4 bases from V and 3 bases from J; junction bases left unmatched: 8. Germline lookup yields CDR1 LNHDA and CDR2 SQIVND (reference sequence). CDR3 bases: TGTGCCAGTAGTACGGCGGGGGGTCTTCTCTACGAGCAGTACTTC. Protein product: CASSTAGGLLYEQYF. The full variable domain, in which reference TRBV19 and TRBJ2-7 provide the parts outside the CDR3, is DGGITQSPKYLFRKEGQNVTLSCEQNLNHDAMYWYRQDPGQGLRLIYYSQIVNDFQKGDIAEGYSVSREKKESFPLTVTSAQKNPTAFYLCASSTAGGLLYEQYFGPGTRLTVT.

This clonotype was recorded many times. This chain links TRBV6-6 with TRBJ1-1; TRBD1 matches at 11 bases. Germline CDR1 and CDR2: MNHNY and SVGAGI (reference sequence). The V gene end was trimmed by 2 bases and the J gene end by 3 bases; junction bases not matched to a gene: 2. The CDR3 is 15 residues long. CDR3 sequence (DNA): TGTGCCAGCAGTTACGGGGACAGGGGGGACACTGAAGCTTTCTTT. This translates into CASSYGDRGDTEAFF.

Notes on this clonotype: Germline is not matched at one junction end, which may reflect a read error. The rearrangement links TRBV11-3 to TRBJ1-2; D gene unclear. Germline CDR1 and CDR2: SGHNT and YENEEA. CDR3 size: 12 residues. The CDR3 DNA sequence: TGTGCCAGCAGCATAAGCGACTATGGCTACATCTTC. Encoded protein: CASSISDYGYIF.

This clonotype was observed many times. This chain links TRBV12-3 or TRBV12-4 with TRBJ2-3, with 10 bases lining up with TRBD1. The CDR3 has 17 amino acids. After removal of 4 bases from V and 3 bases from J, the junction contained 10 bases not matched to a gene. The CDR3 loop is CASSSTWTGGRTDTQYF. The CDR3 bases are TGTGCCAGCAGTTCTACGTGGACAGGGGGTAGGACAGATACGCAGTATTTT.

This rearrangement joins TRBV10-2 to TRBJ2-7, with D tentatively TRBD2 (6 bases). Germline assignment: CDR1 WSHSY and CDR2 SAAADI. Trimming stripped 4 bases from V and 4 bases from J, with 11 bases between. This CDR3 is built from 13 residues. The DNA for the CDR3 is TGCGCCAGCAGTGCGGGAGTTAGGTACGAGCAGTACTTC. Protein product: CASSAGVRYEQYF.

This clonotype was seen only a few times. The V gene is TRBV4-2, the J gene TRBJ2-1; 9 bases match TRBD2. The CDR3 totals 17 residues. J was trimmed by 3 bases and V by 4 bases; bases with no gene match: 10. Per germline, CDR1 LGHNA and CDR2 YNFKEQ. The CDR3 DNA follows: TGTGCCAGCAGCCCGGACCCCCGACTAGCGGTCTACAATGAGCAGTTCTTC. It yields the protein CASSPDPRLAVYNEQFF.

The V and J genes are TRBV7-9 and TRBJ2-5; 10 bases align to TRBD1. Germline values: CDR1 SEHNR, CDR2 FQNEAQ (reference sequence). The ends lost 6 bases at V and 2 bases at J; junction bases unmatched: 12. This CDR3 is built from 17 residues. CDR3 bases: TGTGCCAGCAGTTTCGCCGGGACAGGGGACCCTCAAGAGACCCAGTACTTC. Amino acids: CASSFAGTGDPQETQYF.

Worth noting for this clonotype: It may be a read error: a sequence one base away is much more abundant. The DNA of the CDR3 is TGCAGAGCTAGGACCGGGACACTGAAGTATGGCTACACCTTC. Translating it yields CRARTGTLKYGYTF. The rearrangement links TRBV20-1 to TRBJ1-2, with a tentative D call TRBD1 (6 bases). CDR3 length equals 14 residues. Germline values: CDR1 DFQATT, CDR2 SNEGSKA (reference sequence).

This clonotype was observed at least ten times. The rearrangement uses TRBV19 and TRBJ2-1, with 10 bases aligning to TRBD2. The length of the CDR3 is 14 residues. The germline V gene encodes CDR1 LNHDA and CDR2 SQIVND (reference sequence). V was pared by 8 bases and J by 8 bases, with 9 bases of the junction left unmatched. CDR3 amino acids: CASGRASGSYEQFF. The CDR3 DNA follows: TGTGCCAGTGGCCGGGCTAGCGGGAGTTATGAGCAGTTCTTC.

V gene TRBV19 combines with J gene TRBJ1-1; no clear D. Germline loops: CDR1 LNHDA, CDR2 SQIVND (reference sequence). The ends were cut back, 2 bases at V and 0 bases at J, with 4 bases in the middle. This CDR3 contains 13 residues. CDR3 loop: CASSISLNTEAFF. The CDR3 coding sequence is TGTGCCAGTAGTATAAGCTTGAACACTGAAGCTTTCTTT.

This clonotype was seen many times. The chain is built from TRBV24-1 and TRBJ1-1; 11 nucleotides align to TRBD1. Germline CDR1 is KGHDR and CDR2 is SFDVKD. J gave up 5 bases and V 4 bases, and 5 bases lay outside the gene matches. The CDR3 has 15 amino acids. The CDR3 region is CATSDSDRGPTEAFF. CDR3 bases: TGTGCCACCAGTGACTCGGACAGGGGGCCGACTGAAGCTTTCTTT.

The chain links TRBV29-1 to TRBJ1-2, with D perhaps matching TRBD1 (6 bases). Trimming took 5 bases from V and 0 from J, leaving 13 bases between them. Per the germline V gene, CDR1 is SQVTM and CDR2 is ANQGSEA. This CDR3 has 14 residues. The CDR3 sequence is CSVPGHPTNYGYTF. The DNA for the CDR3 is TGCAGCGTTCCGGGACACCCTACTAACTATGGCTACACCTTC.

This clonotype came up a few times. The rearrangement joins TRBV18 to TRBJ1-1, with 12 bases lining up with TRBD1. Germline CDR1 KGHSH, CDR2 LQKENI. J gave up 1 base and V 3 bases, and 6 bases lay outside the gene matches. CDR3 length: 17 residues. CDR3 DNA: TGTGCCAGCTCACCTAGGGGACAGGGGGCTTGGAACACTGAAGCTTTCTTT. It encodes CASSPRGQGAWNTEAFF.

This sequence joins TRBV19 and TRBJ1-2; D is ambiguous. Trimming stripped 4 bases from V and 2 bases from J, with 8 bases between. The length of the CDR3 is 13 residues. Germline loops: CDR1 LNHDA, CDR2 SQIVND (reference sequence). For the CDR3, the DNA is TGTGCCAGTAGTAGAGACAAGAACTATGGCTACACCTTC. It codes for CASSRDKNYGYTF.

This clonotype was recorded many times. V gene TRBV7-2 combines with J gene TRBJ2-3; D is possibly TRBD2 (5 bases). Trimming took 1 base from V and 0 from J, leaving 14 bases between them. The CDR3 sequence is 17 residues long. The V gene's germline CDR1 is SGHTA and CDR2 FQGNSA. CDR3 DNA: TGTGCCAGCAGCTTAGACTCTGGCATAGCGAGCACAGATACGCAGTATTTT. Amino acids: CASSLDSGIASTDTQYF.

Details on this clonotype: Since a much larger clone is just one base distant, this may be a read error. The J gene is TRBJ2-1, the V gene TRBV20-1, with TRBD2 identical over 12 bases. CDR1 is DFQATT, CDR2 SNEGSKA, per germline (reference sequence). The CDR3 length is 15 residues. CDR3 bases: TGCGGTGCTGTCCTAGCGGGAGGGCGCTACAATGAGCAGTTCTTC. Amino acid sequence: CGAVLAGGRYNEQFF.

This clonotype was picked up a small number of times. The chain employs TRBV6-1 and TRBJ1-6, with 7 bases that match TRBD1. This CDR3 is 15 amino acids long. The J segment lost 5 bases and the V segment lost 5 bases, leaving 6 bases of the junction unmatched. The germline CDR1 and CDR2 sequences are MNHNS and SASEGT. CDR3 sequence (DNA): TGTGCCAGCAGTCAAACGCAGGGGGATAATTCACCCCTCCACTTT. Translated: CASSQTQGDNSPLHF.

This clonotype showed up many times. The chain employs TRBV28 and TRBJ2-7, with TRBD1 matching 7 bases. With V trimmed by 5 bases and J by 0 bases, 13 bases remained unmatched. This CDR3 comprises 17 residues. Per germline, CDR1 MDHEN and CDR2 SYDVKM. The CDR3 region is CASSLTWDSSLSYEQYF. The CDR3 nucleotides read TGTGCCAGCAGTCTCACCTGGGACAGCAGTCTCTCCTACGAGCAGTACTTC.

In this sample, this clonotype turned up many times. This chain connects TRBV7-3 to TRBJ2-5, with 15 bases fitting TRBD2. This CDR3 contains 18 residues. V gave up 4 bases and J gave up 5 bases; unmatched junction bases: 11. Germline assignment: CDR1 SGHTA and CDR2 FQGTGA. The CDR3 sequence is CASSSYWTSGRVWETQYF. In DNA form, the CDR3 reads TGTGCCAGCAGCTCCTATTGGACTAGCGGGAGGGTGTGGGAGACCCAGTACTTC.